This T cell receptor (beta chain) appears in the sequencing data of a study of CD8 T cells in ankylosing spondylitis (TCRdb year 2017). Broadly, across the study: T cell receptor beta repertoires were profiled in healthy donors and ankylosing spondylitis patients so that disease-linked TCR variants could be found. The full study cohort was made up of roughly 25 ankylosing spondylitis patients and more than 90 healthy donors. Samples of peripheral blood were taken, and for ankylosing spondylitis patients, synovial fluid was collected as well.

TCRdb names Illumina HiSeq 2500 as the instrument used. Quantitative 5'-RACE with molecular barcodes was used to prepare TCR beta libraries. On the authors' methods: To identify disease-linked TCR variants, a new computational method was used, one built on a probabilistic model of VDJ rearrangement. TCRdb cleaned the public reads at Q25 with fastp, built clones with MiXCR and kept in-frame beta chains. Rows are unified per CDR3 protein, each entry keeping the most common DNA and genes. These V and J calls derive from TCRdb rather than the authors' analysis. In this sample the table shows fewer than 550,000 distinct CDR3 sequences, roughly 5.2% of which occur a single time. The leading ten clones occupy 3% to 4% of the sample. This clonotype has ten or more counts. What this receptor recognizes is not known. The sample holds no much larger clone one base away, and base qualities are not on file. The CDR3 runs 16 residues from the cysteine to the phenylalanine. Just the 48-base CDR3 DNA is kept, in frame starting at base 1. V is pruned by 4 bases and J by 4 bases, leaving 6 bases of the junction without a gene match. CDR1 and CDR2, looked up from the germline V gene, are LGHNA and YNFKEQ.

Beyond this particular receptor, the publication reports: A TCR beta motif made up of several highly homologous amino acid variants appeared to be characteristic of blood from ankylosing spondylitis patients. Some motif variants were previously reported in synovial fluid and blood of reactive arthritis patients, suggesting common disease-initiation mechanisms. In peripheral blood, the disease-linked clones were found at relatively low frequencies and had a CD8+ phenotype. According to the report, matched synovial fluid samples from ankylosing spondylitis patients were significantly enriched for the disease-linked clones.

The chain was built from TRBV4-2 and TRBJ2-5, with 13 bases in between that match TRBD2. Sequencing used blood, either unsorted or a sorted T cell fraction (not recorded which). This TCR came from a male donor with ankylosing spondylitis. The encoded CDR3 is CASSLPGLAGVETQYF. In nucleotides, the sequence is TGTGCCAGCAGCCTCCCAGGACTAGCGGGGGTAGAGACCCAGTACTTC.